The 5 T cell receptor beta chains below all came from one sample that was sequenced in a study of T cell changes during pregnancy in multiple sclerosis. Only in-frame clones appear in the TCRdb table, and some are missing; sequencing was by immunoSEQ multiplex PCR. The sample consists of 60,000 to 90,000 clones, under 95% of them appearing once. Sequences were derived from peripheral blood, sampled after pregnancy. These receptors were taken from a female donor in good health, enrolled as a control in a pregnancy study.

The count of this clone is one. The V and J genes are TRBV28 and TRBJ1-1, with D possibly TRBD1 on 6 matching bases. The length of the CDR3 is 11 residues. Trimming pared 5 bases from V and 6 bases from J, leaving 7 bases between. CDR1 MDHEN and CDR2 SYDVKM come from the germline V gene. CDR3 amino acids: CASSHRAEAFF. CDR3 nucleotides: TGTGCCAGCAGTCACAGGGCTGAAGCTTTCTTT.

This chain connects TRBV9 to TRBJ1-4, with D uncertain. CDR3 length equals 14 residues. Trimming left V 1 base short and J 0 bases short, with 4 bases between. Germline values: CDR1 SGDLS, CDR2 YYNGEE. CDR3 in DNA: TGTGCCAGCAGCGTAAGCTCAACTAATGAAAAACTGTTTTTT. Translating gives CASSVSSTNEKLFF.

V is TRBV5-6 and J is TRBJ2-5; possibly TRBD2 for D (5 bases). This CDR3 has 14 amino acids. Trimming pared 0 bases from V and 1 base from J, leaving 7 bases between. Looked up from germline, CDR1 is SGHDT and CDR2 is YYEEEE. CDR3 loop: CASSLAAGQETQYF. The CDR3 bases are TGTGCCAGCAGCTTGGCGGCGGGCCAAGAGACCCAGTACTTC. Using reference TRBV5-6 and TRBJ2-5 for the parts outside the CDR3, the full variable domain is DAGVTQSPTHLIKTRGQQVTLRCSPKSGHDTVSWYQQALGQGPQFIFQYYEEEERQRGNFPDRFSGHQFPNYSSELNVNALLLGDSALYLCASSLAAGQETQYFGPGTRLLVL.

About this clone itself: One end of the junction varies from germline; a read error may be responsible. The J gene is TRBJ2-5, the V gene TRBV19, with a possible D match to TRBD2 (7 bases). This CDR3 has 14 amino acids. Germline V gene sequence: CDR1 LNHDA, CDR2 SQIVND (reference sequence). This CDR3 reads CASSRGGLRETQYF. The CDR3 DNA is TGTGCCAGCAGTAGGGGGGGCCTACGGGAGACCCAGTACTTC.

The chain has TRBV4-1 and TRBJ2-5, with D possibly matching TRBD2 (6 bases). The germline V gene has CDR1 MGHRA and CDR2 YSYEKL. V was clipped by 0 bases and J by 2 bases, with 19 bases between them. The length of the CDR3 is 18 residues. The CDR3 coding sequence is TGCGCCAGCAGCCAAGATCTGTTCGGGGCGGGGAGGCAAGAGACCCAGTACTTC. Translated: CASSQDLFGAGRQETQYF.